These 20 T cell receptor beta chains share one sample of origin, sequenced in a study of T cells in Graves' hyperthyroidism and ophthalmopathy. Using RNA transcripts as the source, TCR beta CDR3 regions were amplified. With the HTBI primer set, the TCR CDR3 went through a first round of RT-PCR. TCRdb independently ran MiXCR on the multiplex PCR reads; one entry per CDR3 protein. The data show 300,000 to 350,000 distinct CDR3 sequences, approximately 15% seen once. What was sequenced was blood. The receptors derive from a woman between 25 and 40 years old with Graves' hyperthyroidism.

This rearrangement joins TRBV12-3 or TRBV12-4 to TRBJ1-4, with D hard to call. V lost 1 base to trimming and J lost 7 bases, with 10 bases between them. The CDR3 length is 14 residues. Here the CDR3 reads CASSLDAVREKLFF. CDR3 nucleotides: TGTGCCAGCAGTTTAGATGCAGTGCGTGAAAAACTGTTTTTT.

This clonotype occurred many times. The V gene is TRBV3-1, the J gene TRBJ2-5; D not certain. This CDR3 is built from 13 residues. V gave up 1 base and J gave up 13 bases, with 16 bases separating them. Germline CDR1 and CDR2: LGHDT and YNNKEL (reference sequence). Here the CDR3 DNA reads TGTGCCAGCAGCCAAGGGACGATGACCTTCGCGTACTTC. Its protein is CASSQGTMTFAYF.

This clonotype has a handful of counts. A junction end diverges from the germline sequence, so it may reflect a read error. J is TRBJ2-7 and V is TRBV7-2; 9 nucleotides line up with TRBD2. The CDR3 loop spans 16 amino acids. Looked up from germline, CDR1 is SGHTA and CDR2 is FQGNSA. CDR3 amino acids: CASSLAGWREGYEQCF. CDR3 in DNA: TGTGCCAGCAGCTTAGCGGGCTGGCGGGAGGGCTACGAGCAGTGCTTC.

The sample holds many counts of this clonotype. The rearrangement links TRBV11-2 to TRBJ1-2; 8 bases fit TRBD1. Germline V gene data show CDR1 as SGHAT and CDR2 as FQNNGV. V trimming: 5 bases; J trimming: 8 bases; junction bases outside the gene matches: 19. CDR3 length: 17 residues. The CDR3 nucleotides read TGTGCCAGCAGCAAAGCCCGGGACAGGCCTAGCTATGCCGGCTACACCTTC. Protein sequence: CASSKARDRPSYAGYTF. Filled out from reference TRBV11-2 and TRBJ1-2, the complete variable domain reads EAGVAQSPRYKIIEKRQSVAFWCNPISGHATLYWYQQILGQGPKLLIQFQNNGVVDDSQLPKDRFSAERLKGVDSTLKIQPAKLEDSAVYLCASSKARDRPSYAGYTFGSGTRLTVV.

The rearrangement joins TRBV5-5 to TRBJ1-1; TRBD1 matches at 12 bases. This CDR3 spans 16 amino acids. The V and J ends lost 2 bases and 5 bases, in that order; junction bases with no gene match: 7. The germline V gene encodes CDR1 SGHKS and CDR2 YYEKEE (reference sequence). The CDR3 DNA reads TGTGCCAGCAGCTTTTTCGGGGGACAGGGGGCTACTGAAGCTTTCTTT. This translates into CASSFFGGQGATEAFF.

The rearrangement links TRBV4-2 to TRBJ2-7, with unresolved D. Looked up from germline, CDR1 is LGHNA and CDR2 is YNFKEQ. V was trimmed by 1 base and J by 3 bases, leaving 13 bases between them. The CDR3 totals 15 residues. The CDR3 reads CASSQVDGPIYEQYF. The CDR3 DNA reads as TGTGCCAGCAGCCAAGTCGACGGGCCTATCTACGAGCAGTACTTC.

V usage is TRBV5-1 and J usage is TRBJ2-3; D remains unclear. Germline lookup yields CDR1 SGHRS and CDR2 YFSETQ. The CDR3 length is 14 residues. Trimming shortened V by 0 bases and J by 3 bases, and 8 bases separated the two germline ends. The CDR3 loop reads CASSLAQETDTQYF. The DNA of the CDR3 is TGCGCCAGCAGCTTGGCCCAGGAAACAGATACGCAGTATTTT.

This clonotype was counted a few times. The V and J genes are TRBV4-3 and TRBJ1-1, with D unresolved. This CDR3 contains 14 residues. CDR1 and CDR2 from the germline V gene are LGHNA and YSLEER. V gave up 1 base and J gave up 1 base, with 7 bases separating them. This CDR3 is CASSQVARNTEAFF. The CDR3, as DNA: TGCGCCAGCAGCCAAGTTGCCAGGAACACTGAAGCTTTCTTT.

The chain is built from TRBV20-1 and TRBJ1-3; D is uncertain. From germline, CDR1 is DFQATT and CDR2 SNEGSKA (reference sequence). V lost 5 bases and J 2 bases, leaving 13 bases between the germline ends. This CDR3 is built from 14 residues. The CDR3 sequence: CSAHPTGAGNTIYF. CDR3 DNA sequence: TGCAGTGCTCACCCTACCGGGGCTGGAAACACCATATATTTT.

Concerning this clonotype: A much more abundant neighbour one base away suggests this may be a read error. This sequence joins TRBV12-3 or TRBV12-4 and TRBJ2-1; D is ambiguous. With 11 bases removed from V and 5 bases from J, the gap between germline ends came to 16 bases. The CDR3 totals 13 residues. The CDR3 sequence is CAGGELVNNEQFF. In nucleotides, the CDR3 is TGTGCCGGCGGTGAACTGGTCAACAATGAGCAGTTCTTC.

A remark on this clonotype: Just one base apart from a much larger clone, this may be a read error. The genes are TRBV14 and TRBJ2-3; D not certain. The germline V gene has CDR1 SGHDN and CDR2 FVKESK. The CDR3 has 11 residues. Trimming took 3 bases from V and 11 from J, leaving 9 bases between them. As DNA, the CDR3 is TGTGCCAGCAGCCATGCCAATATGCAGTATTTT. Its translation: CASSHANMQYF.

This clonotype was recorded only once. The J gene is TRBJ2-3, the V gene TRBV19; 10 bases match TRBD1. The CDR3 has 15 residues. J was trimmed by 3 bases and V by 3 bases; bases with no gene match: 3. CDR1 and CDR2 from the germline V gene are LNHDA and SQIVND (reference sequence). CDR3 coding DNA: TGTGCCAGTAGTATCGGGACAGGGGAGACAGATACGCAGTATTTT. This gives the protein CASSIGTGETDTQYF.

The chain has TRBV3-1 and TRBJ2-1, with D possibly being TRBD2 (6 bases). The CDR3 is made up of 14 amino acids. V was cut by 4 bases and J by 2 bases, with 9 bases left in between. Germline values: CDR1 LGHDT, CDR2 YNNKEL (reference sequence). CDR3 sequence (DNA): TGTGCCAGCAGCCGACGGACTACCTACAATGAGCAGTTCTTC. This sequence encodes CASSRRTTYNEQFF.

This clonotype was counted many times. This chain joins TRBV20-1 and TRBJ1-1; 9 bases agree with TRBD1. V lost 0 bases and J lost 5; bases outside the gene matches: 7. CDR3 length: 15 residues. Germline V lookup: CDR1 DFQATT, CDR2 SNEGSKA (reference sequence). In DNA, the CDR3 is TGCAGTGCTAGAGATGCGGCGACAGGGGGGACTGAAGCTTTCTTT. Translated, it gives CSARDAATGGTEAFF.

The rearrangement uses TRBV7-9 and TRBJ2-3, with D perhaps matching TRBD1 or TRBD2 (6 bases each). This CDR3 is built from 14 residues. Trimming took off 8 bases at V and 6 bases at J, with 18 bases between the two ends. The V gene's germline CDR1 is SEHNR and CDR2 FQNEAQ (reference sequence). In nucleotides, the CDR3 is TGTGCCAGCTGGGGGGCGCAGTATGGTGATACGCAGTATTTT. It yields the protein CASWGAQYGDTQYF.

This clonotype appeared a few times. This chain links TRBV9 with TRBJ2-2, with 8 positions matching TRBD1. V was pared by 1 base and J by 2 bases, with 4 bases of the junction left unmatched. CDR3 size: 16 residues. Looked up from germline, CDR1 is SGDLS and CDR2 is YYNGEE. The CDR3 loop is CASSVSGQGNTGELFF. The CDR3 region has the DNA TGTGCCAGCAGCGTAAGTGGACAGGGAAACACCGGGGAGCTGTTTTTT.

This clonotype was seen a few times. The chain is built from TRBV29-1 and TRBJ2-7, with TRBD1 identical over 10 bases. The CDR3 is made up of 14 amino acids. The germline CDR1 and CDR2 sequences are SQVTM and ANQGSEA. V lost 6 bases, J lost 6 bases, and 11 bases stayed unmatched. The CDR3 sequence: CSVRAGTGVGEQYF. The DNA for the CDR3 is TGCAGCGTGAGGGCCGGGACAGGGGTCGGCGAGCAGTACTTC.

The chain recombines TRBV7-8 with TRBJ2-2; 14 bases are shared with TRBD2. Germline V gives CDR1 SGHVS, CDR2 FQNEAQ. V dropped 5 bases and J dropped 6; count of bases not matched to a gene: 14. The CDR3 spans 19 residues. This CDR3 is CASSPGGLAGARGAGELFF. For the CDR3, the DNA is TGTGCCAGCAGCCCAGGGGGACTAGCGGGAGCACGGGGGGCCGGGGAGCTGTTTTTT.

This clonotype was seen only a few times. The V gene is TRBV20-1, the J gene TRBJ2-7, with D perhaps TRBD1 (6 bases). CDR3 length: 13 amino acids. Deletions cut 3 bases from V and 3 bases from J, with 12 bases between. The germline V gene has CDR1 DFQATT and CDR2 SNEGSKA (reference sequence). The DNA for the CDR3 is TGCAGTGCTAGGGGGACACTTGACTACGAGCAGTACTTC. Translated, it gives CSARGTLDYEQYF.

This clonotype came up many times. The CDR3 DNA reads TGTGCCAGCAGTGTGGCGGGACATTTCAATCAGCCCCAGCATTTT. Translating it yields CASSVAGHFNQPQHF. The chain recombines TRBV6-1 with TRBJ1-5; D possibly corresponds to TRBD1 (6 bases). The germline V gene has CDR1 MNHNS and CDR2 SASEGT. The ends were cut back, 4 bases at V and 3 bases at J, with 13 bases in the middle. The CDR3 is 15 amino acids.